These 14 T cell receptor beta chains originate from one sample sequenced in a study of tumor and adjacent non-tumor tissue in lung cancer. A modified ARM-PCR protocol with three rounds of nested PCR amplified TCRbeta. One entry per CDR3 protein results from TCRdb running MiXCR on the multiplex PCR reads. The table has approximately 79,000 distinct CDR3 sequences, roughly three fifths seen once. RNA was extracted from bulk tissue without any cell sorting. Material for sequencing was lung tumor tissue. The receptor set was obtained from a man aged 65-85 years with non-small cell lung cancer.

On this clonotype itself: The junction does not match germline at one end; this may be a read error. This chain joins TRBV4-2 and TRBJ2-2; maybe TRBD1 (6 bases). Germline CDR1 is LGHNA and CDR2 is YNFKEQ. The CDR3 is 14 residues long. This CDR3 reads CASRWTEDTGEPFF. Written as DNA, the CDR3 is TGTGCCAGCAGGTGGACAGAGGACACCGGGGAGCCGTTTTTT.

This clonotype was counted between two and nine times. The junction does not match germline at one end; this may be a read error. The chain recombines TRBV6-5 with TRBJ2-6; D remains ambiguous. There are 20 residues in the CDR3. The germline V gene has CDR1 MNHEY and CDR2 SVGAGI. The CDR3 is CTSSFSRPLRSLSGANVLTF. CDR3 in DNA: TGTACCAGCAGTTTCTCGAGGCCCCTGCGAAGCCTGTCTGGGGCCAACGTCCTGACTTTC.

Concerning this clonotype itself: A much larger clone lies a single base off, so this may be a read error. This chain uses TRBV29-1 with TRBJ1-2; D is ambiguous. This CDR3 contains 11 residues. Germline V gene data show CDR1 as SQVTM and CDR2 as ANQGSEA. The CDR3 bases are TGCTGCGTTGGGCAGGCTTATGGCCACACCTTC. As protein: CCVGQAYGHTF.

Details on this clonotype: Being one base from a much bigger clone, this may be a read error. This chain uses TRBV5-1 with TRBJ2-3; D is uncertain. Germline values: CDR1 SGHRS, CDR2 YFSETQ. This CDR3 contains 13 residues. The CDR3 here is CASSLDQRDMQYF. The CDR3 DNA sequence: TGCGCCAGCAGCTTGGACCAGCGAGATATGCAGTATTTT.

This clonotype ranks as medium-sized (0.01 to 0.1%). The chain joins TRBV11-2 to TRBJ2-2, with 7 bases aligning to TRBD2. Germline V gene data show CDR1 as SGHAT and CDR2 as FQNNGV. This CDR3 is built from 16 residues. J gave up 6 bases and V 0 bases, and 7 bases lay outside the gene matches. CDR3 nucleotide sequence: TGTGCCAGCAGCTTAGATCGACTAGCCTCGGCCGGGGAGCTGTTTTTT. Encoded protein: CASSLDRLASAGELFF.

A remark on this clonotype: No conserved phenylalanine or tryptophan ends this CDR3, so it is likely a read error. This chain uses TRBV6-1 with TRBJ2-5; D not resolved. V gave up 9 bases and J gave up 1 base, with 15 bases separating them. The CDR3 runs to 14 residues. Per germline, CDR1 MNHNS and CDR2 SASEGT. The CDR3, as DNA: TGTGCCAGTAGCCGAGGACGGGCCCAAGAGACCCAGTACTAC. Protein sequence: CASSRGRAQETQYY.

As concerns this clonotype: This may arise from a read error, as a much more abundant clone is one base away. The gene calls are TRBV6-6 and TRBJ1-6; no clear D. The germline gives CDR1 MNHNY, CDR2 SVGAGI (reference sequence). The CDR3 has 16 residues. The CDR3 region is CTSSYPPQRPNSPLHF. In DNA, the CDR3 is TGTACCAGCAGTTACCCGCCCCAGAGGCCGAATTCACCCCTCCACTTT.

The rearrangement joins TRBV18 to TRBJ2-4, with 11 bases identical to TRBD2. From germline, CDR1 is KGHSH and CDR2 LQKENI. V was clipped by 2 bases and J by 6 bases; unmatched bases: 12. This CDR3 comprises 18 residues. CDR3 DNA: TGTGCCAGCTCACCAGACACTAGCGGGAGCCCCCGGGGAAACATTCAGTACTTC. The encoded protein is CASSPDTSGSPRGNIQYF.

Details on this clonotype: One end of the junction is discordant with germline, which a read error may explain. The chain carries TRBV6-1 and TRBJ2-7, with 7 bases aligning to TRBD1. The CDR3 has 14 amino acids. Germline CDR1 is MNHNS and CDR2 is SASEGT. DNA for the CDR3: TGTGCCAGCAGTGGAGGACAGGCCCCCTACGAGGAGCACTTC. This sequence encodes CASSGGQAPYEEHF.

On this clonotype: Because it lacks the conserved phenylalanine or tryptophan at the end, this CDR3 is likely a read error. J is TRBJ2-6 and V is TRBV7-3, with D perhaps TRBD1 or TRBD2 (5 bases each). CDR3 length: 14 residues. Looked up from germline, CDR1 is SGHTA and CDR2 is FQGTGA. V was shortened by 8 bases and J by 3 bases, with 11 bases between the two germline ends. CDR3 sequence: CASGTGYGANVLTL. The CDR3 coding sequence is TGTGCCAGCGGGACGGGGTATGGGGCCAACGTCCTGACTTTA.

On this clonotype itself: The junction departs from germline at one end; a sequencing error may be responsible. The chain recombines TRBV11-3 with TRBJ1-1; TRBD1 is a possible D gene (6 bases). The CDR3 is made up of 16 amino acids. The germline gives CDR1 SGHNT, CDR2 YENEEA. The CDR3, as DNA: TGTGCCAGCAGCCGCAGCGGGACAAATCTGATCACTGAAGCTATCTTT. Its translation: CASSRSGTNLITEAIF.

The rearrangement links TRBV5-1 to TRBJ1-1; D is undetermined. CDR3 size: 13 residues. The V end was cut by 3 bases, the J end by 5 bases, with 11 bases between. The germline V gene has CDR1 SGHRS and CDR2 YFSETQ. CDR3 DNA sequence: TGCGCCAGCAGCTATCCGGGAAAGACTGAAGCTTTCTTT. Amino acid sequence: CASSYPGKTEAFF.

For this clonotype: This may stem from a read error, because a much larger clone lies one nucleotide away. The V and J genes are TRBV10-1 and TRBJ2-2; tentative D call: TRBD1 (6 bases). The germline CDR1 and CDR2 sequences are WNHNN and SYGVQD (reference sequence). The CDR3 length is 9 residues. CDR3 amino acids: CVGDRELFF. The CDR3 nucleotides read TGCGTCGGGGACAGGGAGCTGTTTTTT.

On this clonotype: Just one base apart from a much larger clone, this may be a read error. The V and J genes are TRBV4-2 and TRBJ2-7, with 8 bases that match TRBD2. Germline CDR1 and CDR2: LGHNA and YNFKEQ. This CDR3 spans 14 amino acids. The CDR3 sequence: CTSSPTGGAYEQYF. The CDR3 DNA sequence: TGTACCAGCAGCCCGACCGGGGGGGCCTACGAGCAGTACTTC.